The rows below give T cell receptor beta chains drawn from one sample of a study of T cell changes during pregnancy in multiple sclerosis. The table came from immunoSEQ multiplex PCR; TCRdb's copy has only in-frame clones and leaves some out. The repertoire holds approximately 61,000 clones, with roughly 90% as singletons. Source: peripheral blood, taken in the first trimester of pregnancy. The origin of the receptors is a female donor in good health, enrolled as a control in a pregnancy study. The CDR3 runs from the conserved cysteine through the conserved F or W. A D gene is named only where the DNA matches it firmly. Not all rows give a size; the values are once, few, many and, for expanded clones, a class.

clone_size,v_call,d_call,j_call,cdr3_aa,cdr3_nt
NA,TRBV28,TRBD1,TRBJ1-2,CASSPMDRAYGYTF,TGTGCCAGCAGTCCCATGGACAGGGCCTATGGCTACACCTTC
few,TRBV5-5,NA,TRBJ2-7,CASSSTGSYEQYF,TGTGCCAGCAGCTCTACAGGTTCCTACGAGCAGTACTTC
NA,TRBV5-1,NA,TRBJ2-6,CASSSPGANVLTF,TGCGCCAGCAGCTCCCCGGGGGCCAACGTCCTGACTTTC
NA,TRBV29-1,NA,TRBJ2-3,CSVEQGRDTQYF,TGCAGCGTTGAGCAGGGGAGAGATACGCAGTATTTT
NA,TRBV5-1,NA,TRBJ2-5,CASKESEQETQYF,TGCGCCAGCAAGGAGAGTGAACAAGAGACCCAGTACTTC
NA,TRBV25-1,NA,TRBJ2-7,CASSPAGTFYEQYF,TGTGCCAGCAGTCCTGCGGGTACCTTCTACGAGCAGTACTTC
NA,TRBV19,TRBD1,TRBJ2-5,CASSTGQGLGETQYF,TGTGCCAGTAGTACAGGACAGGGGTTGGGGGAGACCCAGTACTTC
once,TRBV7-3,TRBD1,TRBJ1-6,CASSSKGQGYSPLHF,TGTGCCAGCAGCTCTAAGGGACAGGGTTATTCACCCCTCCACTTT
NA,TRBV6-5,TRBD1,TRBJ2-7,CASRLSRGHEQYF,TGTGCCAGCAGACTTTCGAGGGGGCATGAGCAGTACTTC
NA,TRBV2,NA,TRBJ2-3,CASSGQKDTQYF,TGTGCCAGCAGTGGACAGAAAGATACGCAGTATTTT
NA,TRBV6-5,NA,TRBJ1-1,CASSEAEKAFF,TGTGCCAGCAGTGAAGCCGAGAAAGCTTTCTTT
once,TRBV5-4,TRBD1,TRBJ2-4,CATQTGGNIQYF,TGTGCCACCCAGACAGGGGGAAACATTCAGTACTTC
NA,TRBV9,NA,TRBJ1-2,CASSVAADPEYGYTF,TGTGCCAGCAGCGTAGCAGCGGACCCAGAATATGGCTACACCTTC
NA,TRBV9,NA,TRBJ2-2,CASSVERGLNTGELFF,TGTGCCAGCAGCGTAGAAAGGGGCCTCAACACCGGGGAGCTGTTTTTT
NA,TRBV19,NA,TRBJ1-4,CASSRTGPNEKLFF,TGTGCCAGTAGTAGAACAGGGCCTAATGAAAAACTGTTTTTT